These 29 T cell receptor beta chains came from one sample sequenced in a study of CXCR3-negative and CXCR3-positive naive CD8 T cells. The authors prepared UMI-labeled TRB cDNA libraries by 5' RACE. TCRdb re-called the 5' RACE reads; every CDR3 protein appears as one record, without DNA. The sample table sets out 65,000 to 85,000 distinct CDR3 sequences. The sequencing input was naive CXCR3- CD8+ T cells from blood. Subset denoted: CD45RO-CCR7+CD27+CD95- naive CD8+ T cells lacking CXCR3 (TNR3-). The receptors here all came from a human donor in good health. Some clones in this sample may be carry-over from other donors' samples.

This chain links TRBV5-1 with TRBJ2-1; TCRdb gives TRBD1 as the D gene, but with no DNA this cannot be confirmed. The CDR3 contains 16 residues. Germline V gene lookup returns CDR1 SGHRS and CDR2 YFSETQ. CDR3 region: CASSLLSRDRENEQFF. The whole variable domain, remainder taken from reference TRBV5-1 and TRBJ2-1, is KAGVTQTPRYLIKTRGQQVTLSCSPISGHRSVSWYQQTPGQGLQFLFEYFSETQRNKGNFPGRFSGRQFSNSRSEMNVSTLELGDSALYLCASSLLSRDRENEQFFGPGTRLTVL.

V gene TRBV7-2 combines with J gene TRBJ1-1; TCRdb picks TRBD1, but there is no DNA to check that call. The germline V gene encodes CDR1 SGHTA and CDR2 FQGNSA. The CDR3 has 14 residues. CDR3 in amino acids: CASSWGTGATEAFF. The complete variable domain, with remaining parts taken from reference TRBV7-2 and TRBJ1-1, reads GAGVSQSPSNKVTEKGKDVELRCDPISGHTALYWYRQSLGQGLEFLIYFQGNSAPDKSGLPSDRFSAERTGGSVSTLTIQRTQQEDSAVYLCASSWGTGATEAFFGQGTRLTVV.

The CDR3 region is CASSQMNTGELFF. V and J are TRBV14 and TRBJ2-2. Germline lookup yields CDR1 SGHDN and CDR2 FVKESK. The CDR3 totals 13 residues.

The chain couples TRBV7-9 to TRBJ2-7. The CDR3 consists of 14 residues. CDR1 SEHNR and CDR2 FQNEAQ come from the germline V gene (reference sequence). Here the CDR3 reads CASSSEGSVYEQYF.

CDR3: CATSRDLSGGYNEQFF. J is TRBJ2-1 and V is TRBV15. The CDR3 consists of 16 residues. Germline V gene sequence: CDR1 LNHNV, CDR2 YYDKDF (reference sequence).

CDR3 sequence reads: CAISVIKSQSSYNEQFF. This rearrangement joins TRBV10-3 to TRBJ2-1; checking the TCRdb D call of TRBD2 is not possible without DNA. Germline CDR1 and CDR2: ENHRY and SYGVKD. The CDR3 runs 17 residues.

The rearrangement uses TRBV2 and TRBJ2-2; TCRdb's D gene call, TRBD2, goes unchecked for lack of DNA. The germline V gene encodes CDR1 SNHLY and CDR2 FYNNEI. The CDR3 covers 11 residues. This CDR3 reads CASRLPRELFF.

Here the CDR3 reads CASSLDDGGVVQPQHF. This chain links TRBV7-9 with TRBJ1-5; as DNA is missing, the TRBD1 call by TCRdb cannot be tested. The CDR3 runs to 16 residues. Germline V gene data show CDR1 as SEHNR and CDR2 as FQNEAQ (reference sequence).

This rearrangement joins TRBV12-3 or TRBV12-4 to TRBJ2-1; TCRdb selects TRBD2, and the lack of DNA leaves this call unchecked. CDR3 size: 15 residues. The CDR3 loop reads CASSPLAGTYNEQFF.

The chain combines TRBV28 with TRBJ1-1; with no DNA, the TCRdb D assignment of TRBD1 cannot be verified. Germline CDR1 reads MDHEN; CDR2 reads SYDVKM. The CDR3 consists of 15 residues. The CDR3: CASIGLRPGNTEAFF.

The genes are TRBV9 and TRBJ1-1; TCRdb selects TRBD1, and the lack of DNA leaves this call unchecked. The germline CDR1 and CDR2 sequences are SGDLS and YYNGEE. The CDR3 contains 15 residues. CDR3 sequence: CASSKRDSWDTEAFF.

The CDR3 spells CSARGTTSYEQYF. The rearrangement uses TRBV29-1 and TRBJ2-7; without DNA, the TCRdb call of TRBD1 cannot be checked. Germline V gene lookup returns CDR1 SQVTM and CDR2 ANQGSEA. The CDR3 is made up of 13 amino acids.

The chain combines TRBV25-1 with TRBJ1-2; TCRdb gives TRBD1 as the D gene, but with no DNA this cannot be confirmed. This CDR3 has 14 amino acids. Germline CDR1 reads MGHDK; CDR2 reads SYGVNS. The CDR3 protein is CASSRGTPEHGYTF.

The CDR3 sequence: CASSLGSEAFF. This rearrangement joins TRBV7-9 to TRBJ1-1. The germline gives CDR1 SEHNR, CDR2 FQNEAQ (reference sequence). The CDR3 runs 11 residues.

The chain combines TRBV11-2 with TRBJ2-1; no DNA is available, so the TRBD2 call from TCRdb remains unchecked. The germline gives CDR1 SGHAT, CDR2 FQNNGV. The CDR3 sequence is 19 residues long. The CDR3 here is CASSLAVGGINPSYNEQFF.

V usage is TRBV28 and J usage is TRBJ2-2; TCRdb selects TRBD1, and the lack of DNA leaves this call unchecked. This CDR3 spans 21 amino acids. Germline V gene sequence: CDR1 MDHEN, CDR2 SYDVKM. CDR3 sequence reads: CASNAAALLTGSLTFTGELFF.

V is TRBV3-1 and J is TRBJ1-6. CDR3 length equals 14 residues. Germline lookup yields CDR1 LGHDT and CDR2 YNNKEL (reference sequence). The CDR3: CASSTLVYNSPLHF.

The chain carries TRBV4-3 and TRBJ1-1; no DNA is available, so the TRBD1 call from TCRdb remains unchecked. The germline gives CDR1 LGHNA, CDR2 YSLEER. The CDR3 sequence is 14 residues long. Here the CDR3 reads CASSQDRGDTEAFF.

V usage is TRBV20-1 and J usage is TRBJ2-1; TCRdb names TRBD1, which stays unverified in the absence of DNA. CDR1 DFQATT and CDR2 SNEGSKA come from the germline V gene (reference sequence). The CDR3 length is 15 residues. The CDR3 protein is CSARILGGVFNEQFF.

V and J are TRBV20-1 and TRBJ1-1; no DNA is available, so the TRBD1 call from TCRdb remains unchecked. The CDR3 has 13 amino acids. Germline assignment: CDR1 DFQATT and CDR2 SNEGSKA (reference sequence). Here the CDR3 reads CSAPDRMNTEAFF.

This chain links TRBV2 with TRBJ2-7. The CDR3 has 14 residues. In germline, CDR1 is SNHLY, CDR2 FYNNEI. CDR3: CASSEALASYEQYF.

The chain links TRBV15 to TRBJ2-5; TCRdb picks TRBD1, but there is no DNA to check that call. The V gene's germline CDR1 is LNHNV and CDR2 YYDKDF (reference sequence). The CDR3 runs to 16 residues. The CDR3 spells CATSRDLGDPQETQYF.

This chain links TRBV3-1 with TRBJ1-1. The CDR3 sequence is 13 residues long. Germline CDR1 reads LGHDT; CDR2 reads YNNKEL (reference sequence). This CDR3 reads CASSAQRDTEAFF.

The chain's CDR3 is CSVSDGTYNEQFF. This chain connects TRBV29-1 to TRBJ2-1; TCRdb designates TRBD1, a call that cannot be tested without DNA. This CDR3 contains 13 residues. Germline V gene lookup returns CDR1 SQVTM and CDR2 ANQGSEA.

CDR3 in amino acids: CSVVDGANTEAFF. The rearrangement links TRBV29-1 to TRBJ1-1. The CDR3 is 13 amino acids. Germline lookup yields CDR1 SQVTM and CDR2 ANQGSEA. Full variable domain (rest looked up from reference TRBV29-1 and TRBJ1-1): SAVISQKPSRDICQRGTSLTIQCQVDSQVTMMFWYRQQPGQSLTLIATANQGSEATYESGFVIDKFPISRPNLTFSTLTVSNMSPEDSSIYLCSVVDGANTEAFFGQGTRLTVV.

The chain has TRBV7-9 and TRBJ2-7. CDR1 and CDR2 (germline): SEHNR, FQNEAQ (reference sequence). The CDR3 totals 16 residues. The CDR3 loop is CASSLIEASSSYEQYF. Filled out from reference TRBV7-9 and TRBJ2-7, the complete variable domain reads DTGVSQNPRHKITKRGQNVTFRCDPISEHNRLYWYRQTLGQGPEFLTYFQNEAQLEKSRLLSDRFSAERPKGSFSTLEIQRTEQGDSAMYLCASSLIEASSSYEQYFGPGTRLTVT.

This rearrangement joins TRBV4-2 to TRBJ2-7; the TCRdb D gene call, TRBD1, has no DNA to confirm it. The CDR3 is made up of 17 amino acids. Germline CDR1 LGHNA, CDR2 YNFKEQ. CDR3 loop: CASSQEASGTGGYEQYF.

The chain couples TRBV7-3 to TRBJ2-4; TCRdb reports TRBD1, a call that lacks DNA to check it against. The length of the CDR3 is 15 residues. CDR1 is SGHTA, CDR2 FQGTGA, per germline. The CDR3 loop reads CATMSGGDPKNIQYF. Using reference TRBV7-3 and TRBJ2-4 for the parts outside the CDR3, the full variable domain is GAGVSQTPSNKVTEKGKYVELRCDPISGHTALYWYRQSLGQGPEFLIYFQGTGAADDSGLPNDRFFAVRPEGSVSTLKIQRTERGDSAVYLCATMSGGDPKNIQYFGAGTRLSVL.

The rearrangement links TRBV5-6 to TRBJ2-5; with no DNA, the TCRdb D assignment of TRBD2 cannot be verified. The CDR3 consists of 16 residues. CDR1 and CDR2 (germline): SGHDT, YYEEEE. The CDR3 reads CASSLGAQGAGETQYF.